The subject of this entry is one T cell receptor (beta chain). Antigen: not known. The study reverse transcribed the entire isolated RNA, so it sequenced expressed TCRB transcripts. The data were produced by immunoSEQ multiplex PCR, yet TCRdb's version contains in-frame clones alone and is incomplete. The sample lists 900,000 or so clones, under 20% occurring once. This specimen belongs to a study of beta chain features in type 1 diabetes. CDR1 and CDR2 (germline): SGDLS, YYNGEE. The CDR3 sequence is 15 residues long. Trimming shortened V by 3 bases and J by 1 base, and 13 bases separated the two germline ends. General observations from the study: The study found that naive, central memory and Treg TCRB repertoires appeared more similar in patients than in healthy donors.

The J gene is TRBJ1-1, the V gene TRBV9; D is undetermined. The origin of this receptor is a woman younger than 30 in good health. Sequencing input: naive CD4+ T cells from blood. This chain's CDR3 is CASSATPTGNTEAFF. The CDR3 DNA reads as TGTGCCAGCAGCGCAACCCCGACGGGGAACACTGAAGCTTTCTTT.